A selection of T cell receptor beta chains follows, all from one sample in a study of blood T cell repertoires in COVID-19. Clones were sequenced by immunoSEQ multiplex PCR, and TCRdb holds only the in-frame ones, with some missing. The data contain around 230,000 clones, approximately 83% of them seen just once; the ten biggest clones take up approximately 30%. Sequencing was carried out using peripheral blood. These receptors came from a middle-aged man with acute or convalescent COVID-19. CDR3s leave out the opening cysteine and the closing phenylalanine or tryptophan. Some rows mark clone size as missing; the rest say once, few, many or name a class of expanded clone.

>once|TRBV5-1
ASSLRLAGGGSDTQY
>.|TRBV18
ASSPSGGVSYNEQF
>.|TRBV19
ASSIAGNRHT
>.|TRBV28
ASSLGGTGANVLT
>.|TRBV27
ASRSGGGNPISGNTIY
>.|TRBV29-1
SVEGGSGTPWMEQY
>.|TRBV18
ASSPPADRDQGGYT
>few|TRBV19
ASSILAGAGNEQF
>.|TRBV30
AWIASYGELF
>.|TRBV19
ASSRKAGALGSYNEQF
>.|TRBV19
ASSISLRLSSYEQY
>once|TRBV18
ASSATGGFGYT
>.|TRBV9
ASSVDAGYYNEQF
>.|TRBV25-1
ASSIRGFGTEAF
>once|TRBV9
ASSVGGHRTEAF
>.|TRBV6-2/TRBV6-3
ASSDRGGSSEAF
>.|TRBV10-3
AIRGATSGGEQF
>once|TRBV6-1
ASSEAISNYGYT
>.|TRBV6-4
ASSDVGGKLSNEQF
>few|TRBV7-2
ASSSQTRDLGT
>.|TRBV18
ASSGDRDQPQH
>.|TRBV30
AWSLGGPGSPLH
>.|TRBV2
ASSPRGRALNEQF
>.|TRBV11-2
ASSLNAGVNTGELF
>.|TRBV24-1
ATSDSQGLEGYT
>.|TRBV12-3/TRBV12-4
ATQTLSGYGYT
>.|TRBV6-5
ASSPNSPETQY
>.|TRBV4-1
ASSLAGDMALGNTEAF
>.|TRBV9
ASSVGAGGHNEQF
>once|TRBV6-6
ASSPAGSNQPQH
>.|TRBV5-5
ASSFGGTGAFEGQF